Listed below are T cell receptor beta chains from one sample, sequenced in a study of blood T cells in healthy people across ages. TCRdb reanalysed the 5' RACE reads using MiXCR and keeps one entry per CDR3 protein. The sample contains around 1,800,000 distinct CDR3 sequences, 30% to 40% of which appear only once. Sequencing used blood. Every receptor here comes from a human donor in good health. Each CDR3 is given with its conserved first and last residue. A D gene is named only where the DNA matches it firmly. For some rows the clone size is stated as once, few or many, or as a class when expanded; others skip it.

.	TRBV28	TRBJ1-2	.	CASSWRMPSGYTF	TGTGCCAGCAGTTGGCGGATGCCTTCTGGCTACACCTTC
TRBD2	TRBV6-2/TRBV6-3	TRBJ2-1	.	CASRLLAGVNNEQFF	TGTGCCAGCAGATTACTAGCGGGAGTGAACAATGAGCAGTTCTTC
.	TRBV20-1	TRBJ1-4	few	CSGRKGGDVEKLFF	TGCAGTGGGCGCAAGGGGGGCGATGTAGAAAAACTGTTTTTT
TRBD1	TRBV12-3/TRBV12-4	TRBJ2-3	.	CASRDPGTGGVNTQYF	TGTGCCAGCAGGGACCCTGGGACAGGGGGAGTCAATACGCAGTATTTT
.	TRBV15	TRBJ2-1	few	CATIPSVGSNEQFF	TGTGCCACCATCCCGAGTGTGGGGAGCAATGAGCAGTTCTTC
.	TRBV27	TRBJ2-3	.	CASRLSRGSDTQYF	TGTGCCAGCAGGTTATCGAGGGGTTCAGATACGCAGTATTTT
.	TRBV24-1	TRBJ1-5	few	CATSRGNQPQHF	TGTGCCACCTCCAGGGGTAATCAGCCCCAGCATTTT
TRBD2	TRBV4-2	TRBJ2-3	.	CASSQDSQRGWADTQYF	TGTGCCAGCAGCCAAGATTCCCAGCGGGGGTGGGCAGATACGCAGTATTTT
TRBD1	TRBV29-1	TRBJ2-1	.	CSVEQGAYNEQFF	TGCAGCGTTGAGCAGGGGGCCTACAATGAGCAGTTCTTC
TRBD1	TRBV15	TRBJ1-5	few	CATSYRQGNQPQHF	TGTGCCACCAGCTATCGACAGGGGAATCAGCCCCAGCATTTT
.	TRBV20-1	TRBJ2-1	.	CSADYDSYNEQFF	TGCAGTGCGGATTATGACTCCTACAATGAGCAGTTCTTC
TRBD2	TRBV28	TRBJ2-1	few	CASSTIPGTSGMSSYNEQFF	TGTGCCAGCAGCACGATCCCCGGGACTAGCGGGATGAGCTCCTACAATGAGCAGTTCTTC
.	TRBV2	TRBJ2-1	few	CASSEWVTYPYNEQFF	TGTGCCAGCAGTGAATGGGTTACCTACCCCTACAATGAGCAGTTCTTC
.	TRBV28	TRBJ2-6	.	CASSSTGLVSGANVLTF	TGTGCCAGCAGTTCCACAGGGTTGGTGTCTGGGGCCAACGTCCTGACTTTC
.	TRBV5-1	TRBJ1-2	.	CASSLEQPSISNYGYTF	TGCGCCAGCAGCTTGGAACAGCCTTCTATTTCTAACTATGGCTACACCTTC
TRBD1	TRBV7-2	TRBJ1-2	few	CASKKDRADYGYTF	TGTGCCAGTAAGAAGGACAGGGCGGACTATGGCTACACCTTC
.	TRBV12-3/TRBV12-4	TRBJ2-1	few	CASSLSAVEQFF	TGTGCCAGCAGTCTATCAGCTGTTGAGCAGTTCTTC
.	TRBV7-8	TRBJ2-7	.	CASSPERWGRHYEQYF	TGTGCCAGCAGCCCAGAGAGGTGGGGACGCCATTACGAGCAGTACTTC
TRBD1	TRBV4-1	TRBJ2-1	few	CASSQGDREGIEQFF	TGCGCCAGCAGCCAAGGGGACAGGGAGGGAATAGAGCAGTTCTTC
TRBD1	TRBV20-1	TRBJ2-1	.	CSASDRDRVLYEQFF	TGCAGTGCTAGCGATAGGGACAGGGTCTTGTATGAGCAGTTCTTC
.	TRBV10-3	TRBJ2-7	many	CAISESNLGRISYEQYF	TGTGCCATCAGTGAGTCCAATCTGGGACGTATCTCCTACGAGCAGTACTTC
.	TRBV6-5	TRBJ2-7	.	CASSIGTDYEQYF	TGTGCCAGCAGTATTGGGACGGACTACGAGCAGTACTTC
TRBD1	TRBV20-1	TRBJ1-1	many	CSARQGGRDTEAFF	TGCAGTGCAAGACAGGGAGGGCGGGACACTGAAGCTTTCTTT
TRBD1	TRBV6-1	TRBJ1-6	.	CATTRKTPGQGNNSPLHF	TGTGCCACCACTCGAAAGACTCCGGGACAGGGGAATAATTCACCCCTCCACTTT
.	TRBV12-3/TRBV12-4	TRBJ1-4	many	CASSFDPEALTNEKLFF	TGTGCCAGCAGTTTCGACCCGGAGGCACTGACTAATGAAAAACTGTTTTTT
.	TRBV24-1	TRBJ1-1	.	CATSDKGLAFF	TGTGCCACCAGTGATAAGGGGCTGGCTTTCTTT
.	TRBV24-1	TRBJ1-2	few	CATSDAQEEKGDTF	TGTGCCACCAGTGATGCCCAGGAGGAGAAGGGAGACACCTTC
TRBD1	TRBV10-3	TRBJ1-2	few	CATKGQGRSNYGYTF	TGTGCCACCAAGGGACAGGGGAGATCTAACTATGGCTACACCTTC
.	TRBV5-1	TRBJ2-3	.	CASSLASSSDTQYF	TGCGCCAGCAGCTTGGCCAGCTCCTCAGATACGCAGTATTTT
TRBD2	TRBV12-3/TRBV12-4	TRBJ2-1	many	CASSPGPGLAGGLSYNEQFF	TGTGCCAGCAGTCCTGGACCGGGACTAGCGGGGGGGCTAAGCTACAATGAGCAGTTCTTC
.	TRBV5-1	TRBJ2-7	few	CASSLAVPYEQYF	TGCGCCAGCAGCTTGGCCGTCCCCTACGAGCAGTACTTC
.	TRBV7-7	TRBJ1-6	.	CASRPQGITSPLHF	TGTGCTAGCAGGCCTCAGGGGATCACTTCACCCCTCCACTTT
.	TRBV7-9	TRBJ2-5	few	CASSLTAVRETQYF	TGTGCCAGCAGCTTGACAGCCGTCCGGGAGACCCAGTACTTC
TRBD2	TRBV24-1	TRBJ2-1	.	CATSCQAGGYNEQFF	TGTGCCACCAGTTGTCAAGCGGGGGGATACAATGAGCAGTTCTTC
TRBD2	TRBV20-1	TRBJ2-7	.	CSARDAGGVIYEQYF	TGCAGTGCTAGAGATGCCGGGGGGGTGATCTACGAGCAGTACTTC
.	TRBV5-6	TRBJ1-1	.	CASHSRIRLSLDEAFF	TGTGCCAGCCACTCCCGAATAAGACTCTCCTTAGACGAAGCTTTCTTT
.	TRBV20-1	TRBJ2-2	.	CSAPGTKNTGELFF	TGCAGTGCTCCCGGGACAAAGAACACCGGGGAGCTGTTTTTT
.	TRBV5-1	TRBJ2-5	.	CASSRTQGPTQETQYF	TGCGCCAGCAGCCGTACGCAGGGACCGACGCAAGAGACCCAGTACTTC
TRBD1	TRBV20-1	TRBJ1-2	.	CSATRGYYGYTF	TGCAGTGCTACCAGGGGGTACTATGGCTACACCTTC
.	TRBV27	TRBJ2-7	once	CASTFSGDEQYF	TGTGCCAGCACCTTTAGCGGCGACGAGCAGTACTTC